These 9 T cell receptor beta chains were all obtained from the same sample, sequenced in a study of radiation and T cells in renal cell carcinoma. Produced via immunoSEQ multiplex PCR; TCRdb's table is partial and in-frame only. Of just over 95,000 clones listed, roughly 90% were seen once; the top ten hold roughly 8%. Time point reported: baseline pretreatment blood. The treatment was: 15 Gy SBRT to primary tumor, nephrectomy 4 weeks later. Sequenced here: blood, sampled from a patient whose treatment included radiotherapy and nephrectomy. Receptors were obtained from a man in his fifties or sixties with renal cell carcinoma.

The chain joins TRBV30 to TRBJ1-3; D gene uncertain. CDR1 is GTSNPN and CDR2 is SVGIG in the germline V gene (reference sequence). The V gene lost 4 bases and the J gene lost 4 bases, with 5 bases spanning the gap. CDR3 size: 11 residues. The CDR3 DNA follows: TGTGCCTGGAACCGGGGAAACACCATATATTTT. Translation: CAWNRGNTIYF.

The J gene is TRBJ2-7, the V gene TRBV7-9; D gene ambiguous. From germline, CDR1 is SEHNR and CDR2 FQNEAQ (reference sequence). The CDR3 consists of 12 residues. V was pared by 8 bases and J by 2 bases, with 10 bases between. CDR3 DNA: TGTGCCAGCTCCAGCGATACCTACGAGCAGTACTTC. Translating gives CASSSDTYEQYF. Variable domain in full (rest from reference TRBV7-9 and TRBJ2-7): DTGVSQNPRHKITKRGQNVTFRCDPISEHNRLYWYRQTLGQGPEFLTYFQNEAQLEKSRLLSDRFSAERPKGSFSTLEIQRTEQGDSAMYLCASSSDTYEQYFGPGTRLTVT.

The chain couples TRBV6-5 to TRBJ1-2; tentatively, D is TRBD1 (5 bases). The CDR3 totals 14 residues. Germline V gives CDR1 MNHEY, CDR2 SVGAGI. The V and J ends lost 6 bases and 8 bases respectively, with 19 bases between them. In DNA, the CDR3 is TGTGCCAGCAGGGAGCTGATAGGGGTCGTGGGCTACACCTTC. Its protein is CASRELIGVVGYTF.

CDR3 amino acids: CASSTAGGYSNQPQHF. The CDR3 DNA is TGTGCCAGTAGTACAGCAGGGGGATATAGCAATCAGCCCCAGCATTTT. The chain couples TRBV19 to TRBJ1-5; 7 bases agree with TRBD1. This CDR3 contains 16 residues. CDR1 is LNHDA and CDR2 is SQIVND in the germline V gene (reference sequence). Trimming at V came to 4 bases and at J to 0 bases, leaving 6 bases not matched to a gene.

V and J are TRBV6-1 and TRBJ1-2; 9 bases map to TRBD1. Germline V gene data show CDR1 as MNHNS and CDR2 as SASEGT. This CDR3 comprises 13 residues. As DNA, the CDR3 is TGTGCGAGCGCGGGACAGGGACCCTATGGCTACACCTTC. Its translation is CASAGQGPYGYTF.

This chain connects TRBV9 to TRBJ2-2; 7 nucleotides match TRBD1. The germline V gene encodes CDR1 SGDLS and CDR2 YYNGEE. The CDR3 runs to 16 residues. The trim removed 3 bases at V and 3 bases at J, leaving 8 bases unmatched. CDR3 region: CASSDDRTGDTGELFF. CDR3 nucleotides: TGTGCCAGCAGCGACGATCGGACAGGTGACACCGGGGAGCTGTTTTTT.

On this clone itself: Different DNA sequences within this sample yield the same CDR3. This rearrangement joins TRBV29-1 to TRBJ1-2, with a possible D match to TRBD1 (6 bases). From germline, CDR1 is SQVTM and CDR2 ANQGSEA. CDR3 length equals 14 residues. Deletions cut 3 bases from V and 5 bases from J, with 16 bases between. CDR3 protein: CSVESIRGRYGYTF. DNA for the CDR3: TGCAGCGTTGAGTCAATCAGGGGAAGGTATGGCTACACCTTC.

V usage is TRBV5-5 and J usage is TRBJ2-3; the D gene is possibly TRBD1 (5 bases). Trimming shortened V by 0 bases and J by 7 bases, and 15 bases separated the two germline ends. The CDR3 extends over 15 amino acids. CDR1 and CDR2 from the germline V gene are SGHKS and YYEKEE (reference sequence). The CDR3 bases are TGTGCCAGCAGCTTGGCCAGGACAAGTTATAATACGCAGTATTTT. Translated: CASSLARTSYNTQYF.

The CDR3 protein is CASRYNTGDTEAFF. The DNA for the CDR3 is TGTGCCAGCCGATACAATACAGGGGACACTGAAGCTTTCTTT. This rearrangement joins TRBV6-5 to TRBJ1-1, with 7 positions matching TRBD1. Germline CDR1 is MNHEY and CDR2 is SVGAGI. V lost 8 bases to trimming and J lost 3 bases; unmatched junction nucleotides: 9. The CDR3 contains 14 residues.